These 17 T cell receptor beta chains originate from one sample sequenced in a study of response to subunit inactivated influenza vaccine. TCRdb independently ran MiXCR on the RT-PCR reads; one entry per CDR3 protein. The profile covers more than 600,000 distinct CDR3 sequences, with around 18% appearing a single time and roughly 10% taken by the ten largest. The specimen comprised PBMCs from blood, sampled more than 4 days after vaccination. The receptor set was obtained from a man aged 50-59 years who received an inactivated influenza vaccine.

Only a few counts were recorded for this clonotype. The chain couples TRBV20-1 to TRBJ2-7; 9 bases align to TRBD2. Germline CDR1 reads DFQATT; CDR2 reads SNEGSKA (reference sequence). The junction had 13 bases not matched to a gene; V was cut back by 0 bases and J by 13 bases. This CDR3 is built from 14 residues. CDR3 DNA: TGCAGTGCTAGAGATTCGGACCGCGGGACTAGCATTTACTTC. Translating it yields CSARDSDRGTSIYF.

This clonotype was counted a few times. The chain links TRBV10-3 to TRBJ2-7, with 8 bases aligning to TRBD2. The CDR3 sequence is 12 residues long. The V gene end was trimmed by 8 bases and the J gene end by 7 bases; junction bases not matched to a gene: 7. Germline CDR1 is ENHRY and CDR2 is SYGVKD. The CDR3 loop is CAILAPGGEQYF. In nucleotides, the CDR3 is TGTGCCATCCTAGCGCCGGGAGGGGAGCAGTACTTC.

This clonotype has just a few counts. This rearrangement joins TRBV20-1 to TRBJ2-3; 7 positions agree with TRBD1. Germline trimming cut 5 bases from V and 4 bases from J; bases unmatched to any gene: 9. The CDR3 runs to 14 residues. Looked up from germline, CDR1 is DFQATT and CDR2 is SNEGSKA (reference sequence). The CDR3 loop reads CSAYRQGFPDTQYF. CDR3 bases: TGCAGTGCTTATAGACAGGGCTTCCCAGATACGCAGTATTTT.

This clonotype was detected a few times. This rearrangement joins TRBV10-3 to TRBJ1-3, with D possibly TRBD1 on 5 matching bases. The CDR3 covers 17 residues. Germline CDR1 and CDR2: ENHRY and SYGVKD. V lost 10 bases and J lost 3, with 25 bases in between. CDR3 DNA: TGTGCCACCCTAGCGCCGACAGCGAACGCCTTTGGAAACACCATATATTTT. Its translation: CATLAPTANAFGNTIYF.

The rearrangement uses TRBV5-1 and TRBJ2-1; 15 bases are a match to TRBD2. V dropped 0 bases and J dropped 2; count of bases not matched to a gene: 3. Germline V gives CDR1 SGHRS, CDR2 YFSETQ. This CDR3 has 18 amino acids. The CDR3 coding sequence is TGCGCCAGCAGCTTGGTCCGGACTAGCGGGAGGGCCTACAATGAGCAGTTCTTC. Translating gives CASSLVRTSGRAYNEQFF.

This clonotype was detected a few times. The CDR3 spells CASIRKGSPLNIQYF. The DNA for the CDR3 is TGTGCCAGCATCAGGAAGGGGTCGCCCCTGAACATTCAGTACTTC. This chain links TRBV28 with TRBJ2-4, with D possibly TRBD1 on 5 matching bases. Germline CDR1 reads MDHEN; CDR2 reads SYDVKM. This CDR3 contains 15 residues. Trimming removed 7 bases from V and 7 bases from J, with 20 bases in between.

This sequence joins TRBV6-5 and TRBJ1-3; no definite D call. V lost 6 bases and J 2 bases, leaving 5 bases between the germline ends. This CDR3 is built from 12 residues. The germline CDR1 and CDR2 sequences are MNHEY and SVGAGI. CDR3 DNA: TGTGCCAGCAGGATCGCTGGAAACACCATATATTTT. As protein: CASRIAGNTIYF.

V is TRBV7-9 and J is TRBJ2-5; 13 bases align to TRBD2. This CDR3 has 17 residues. The V segment lost 2 bases and the J segment 2 bases; nucleotides outside the gene matches: 5. Germline V gene sequence: CDR1 SEHNR, CDR2 FQNEAQ (reference sequence). The CDR3 protein is CASSLTGTSGIQETQYF. In DNA form, the CDR3 reads TGTGCCAGCAGCTTAACTGGGACTAGCGGGATTCAAGAGACCCAGTACTTC.

The chain couples TRBV6-1 to TRBJ2-7; D may be TRBD2 (5 bases). V lost 8 bases to trimming and J lost 3 bases, with 14 bases between them. CDR1 is MNHNS, CDR2 SASEGT, per germline. The CDR3 sequence is 13 residues long. CDR3 residues: CASSRRGYYEQYF. CDR3 nucleotide sequence: TGTGCCAGCTCCCGGAGAGGGTACTACGAGCAGTACTTC.

This rearrangement joins TRBV6-1 to TRBJ2-7; a weak D match, TRBD1 (6 bases). This CDR3 region has 13 residues. CDR1 and CDR2 (germline): MNHNS, SASEGT. Trimming took off 5 bases at V and 2 bases at J, with 10 bases between the two ends. This chain's CDR3 is CASSQQGAYEQYF. The CDR3 DNA sequence: TGTGCCAGCAGTCAACAGGGTGCCTACGAGCAGTACTTC.

This clonotype was counted only a few times. This chain joins TRBV6-5 and TRBJ2-5; a weak D match, TRBD1 (5 bases). Deletions cut 5 bases from V and 4 bases from J, with 8 bases between. This CDR3 has 12 amino acids. Germline loops: CDR1 MNHEY, CDR2 SVGAGI. The CDR3 DNA reads TGTGCCAGCAGTCACACAGGAGAGACCCAGTACTTC. Encoded protein: CASSHTGETQYF.

The chain joins TRBV15 to TRBJ1-3; D uncertain. Germline CDR1 and CDR2: LNHNV and YYDKDF (reference sequence). Trimming cost V 0 bases and J 6 bases, with 9 bases left between them. CDR3 size: 14 residues. CDR3 DNA sequence: TGTGCCACCAGCAGAGATCGGGCTCAAAACACCATATATTTT. Residues: CATSRDRAQNTIYF.

The CDR3 loop is CASSQPDYGYTF. The CDR3 coding sequence is TGTGCCAGCAGCCAACCCGACTATGGCTACACCTTC. The chain employs TRBV4-2 and TRBJ1-2; no reliable D call. V was clipped by 2 bases and J by 3 bases, with 4 bases between them. Germline loops: CDR1 LGHNA, CDR2 YNFKEQ. The CDR3 length is 12 residues.

This chain uses TRBV7-9 with TRBJ2-7; possible D gene TRBD2, 5 bases. Between the trimmed V and J ends, which lost 5 bases and 3 bases, there was a span of 17 bases. The length of the CDR3 is 15 residues. The germline V gene has CDR1 SEHNR and CDR2 FQNEAQ (reference sequence). The DNA for the CDR3 is TGTGCCAGCAGCCCCTGGGCAGGAGGAAACTACGAGCAGTACTTC. It yields the protein CASSPWAGGNYEQYF.

The chain uses TRBV6-1 and TRBJ1-5, with D hard to call. The V gene's germline CDR1 is MNHNS and CDR2 SASEGT. The CDR3 extends over 15 amino acids. The V end lost 6 bases, the J end lost 0 bases, and 12 bases lay between the germline ends. CDR3 loop: CASSVDRISNQPQHF. The CDR3 DNA follows: TGTGCCAGCAGCGTTGATAGAATTAGCAATCAGCCCCAGCATTTT.

This clonotype was counted only a few times. The chain joins TRBV7-9 to TRBJ2-7, with TRBD2 matching 8 bases. Germline-derived CDR1 and CDR2 are SEHNR and FQNEAQ (reference sequence). This CDR3 comprises 14 residues. The V segment lost 5 bases and the J segment 4 bases; nucleotides outside the gene matches: 7. The DNA of the CDR3 is TGTGCCAGCAGCCTAGTCGAGCGGGAGTACGAGCAGTACTTC. Amino acid sequence: CASSLVEREYEQYF.

This rearrangement joins TRBV12-3 or TRBV12-4 to TRBJ1-1, with 11 bases that match TRBD1. The J segment lost 4 bases and the V segment lost 6 bases, leaving 4 bases of the junction unmatched. The CDR3 is 14 amino acids. Written as DNA, the CDR3 is TGTGCCAGCAGACCCGGGACAGGGGGCACTGAAGCTTTCTTT. Translating gives CASRPGTGGTEAFF.